These 21 T cell receptor beta chains share one sample of origin, sequenced in a study of blood T cell repertoires in COVID-19 (TCRdb year 2020). Preparation of the library involved the immunoSEQ multiplex PCR assay. TCRdb took this table from immuneACCESS and kept in-frame rearrangements with V and J called. Such tables lack part of the clones; where checked against another copy, unresolved V genes explain under half of the gap, and the rest is unexplained. Here the sample has about 150,000 clones; 80% to 90% occur a single time. Approximately 18% of the sample rests with the top ten. Sequencing input: peripheral blood. The receptor set was obtained from a woman between 65 and 79 years old who had recovered from COVID-19.

The chain combines TRBV4-1 with TRBJ1-2; no clear D gene. CDR3 size: 13 residues. CDR1 is MGHRA and CDR2 is YSYEKL in the germline V gene. Trimming left V 7 bases short and J 3 bases short, with 12 bases between. This chain's CDR3 is CASTRSGDYGYTF. DNA for the CDR3: TGCGCCAGCACCCGGTCCGGGGACTATGGCTACACCTTC.

The gene calls are TRBV5-1 and TRBJ2-1; 12 bases match TRBD2. Trimming removed 4 bases from V and 3 bases from J; junction bases left unmatched: 2. The CDR3 totals 15 residues. The V gene's germline CDR1 is SGHRS and CDR2 YFSETQ. The CDR3 reads CASSPTSGGYNEQFF. CDR3 in DNA: TGCGCCAGCAGCCCGACTAGCGGGGGCTACAATGAGCAGTTCTTC. The entire variable domain, with the rest obtained from reference TRBV5-1 and TRBJ2-1, is as follows: KAGVTQTPRYLIKTRGQQVTLSCSPISGHRSVSWYQQTPGQGLQFLFEYFSETQRNKGNFPGRFSGRQFSNSRSEMNVSTLELGDSALYLCASSPTSGGYNEQFFGPGTRLTVL.

The gene calls are TRBV4-1 and TRBJ1-2; D perhaps matches TRBD1 (6 bases). Trimming took 1 base from V and 2 from J, leaving 14 bases between them. Per germline, CDR1 MGHRA and CDR2 YSYEKL. This CDR3 is 16 amino acids long. The CDR3 DNA follows: TGCGCCAGCAGCCAAGGGGACATCCGAGGGAACTATGGCTACACCTTC. Its translation is CASSQGDIRGNYGYTF.

This clone came up a few times. V gene TRBV28 combines with J gene TRBJ1-5; TRBD1 is a possible D gene (5 bases). Germline CDR1 is MDHEN and CDR2 is SYDVKM. Trimming removed 7 bases at V and 7 bases at J, with 17 bases between. There are 14 residues in the CDR3. CDR3 in amino acids: CASNPDRPGQPQHF. For the CDR3, the DNA is TGTGCCAGCAACCCGGACCGCCCAGGGCAGCCCCAGCATTTT.

The chain recombines TRBV21-1 with TRBJ2-3; the table calls TRBD1, which could not be checked here. TRBV21-1 is a recognized pseudogene. This CDR3 is 16 amino acids long. The CDR3 sequence is CASSKGRTGRTDTQYF. The CDR3 region has the DNA TGTGCCAGCAGCAAAGGAAGGACAGGGAGGACAGATACGCAGTATTTT.

The V gene is TRBV7-2, the J gene TRBJ2-1; D is perhaps TRBD1 (5 bases). The CDR3 has 14 amino acids. Germline CDR1 reads SGHTA; CDR2 reads FQGNSA. Trimming left V 1 base short and J 8 bases short, with 12 bases between. In DNA, the CDR3 is TGTGCCAGCAGCTTAGAGGGGCAGCTCTATGAGCAGTTCTTC. This gives the protein CASSLEGQLYEQFF.

The V gene is TRBV5-5, the J gene TRBJ1-5, with D unclear. Trimming removed 0 bases from V and 4 bases from J, with 8 bases in between. In germline, CDR1 is SGHKS, CDR2 YYEKEE (reference sequence). CDR3 length equals 14 residues. This CDR3 is CASSLVAVNQPQHF. The CDR3, as DNA: TGTGCCAGCAGCTTGGTGGCAGTAAATCAGCCCCAGCATTTT.

The chain uses TRBV25-1 and TRBJ2-1; TRBD2 is a possible D gene (5 bases). Deletions cut 2 bases from V and 6 bases from J, with 11 bases between. The germline V gene has CDR1 MGHDK and CDR2 SYGVNS. CDR3 length: 14 residues. CDR3 nucleotide sequence: TGTGCCAGCAGTGAAACCCCCCGGGGCAATGAGCAGTTCTTC. It codes for CASSETPRGNEQFF. Using reference TRBV25-1 and TRBJ2-1 for the parts outside the CDR3, the full variable domain is EADIYQTPRYLVIGTGKKITLECSQTMGHDKMYWYQQDPGMELHLIHYSYGVNSTEKGDLSSESTVSRIRTEHFPLTLESARPSHTSQYLCASSETPRGNEQFFGPGTRLTVL.

V gene TRBV6-5 combines with J gene TRBJ2-2; a possible D gene is TRBD2 (5 bases). With 2 bases removed from V and 5 bases from J, the gap between germline ends came to 12 bases. The CDR3 is 15 residues long. Per the germline V gene, CDR1 is MNHEY and CDR2 is SVGAGI. CDR3 in DNA: TGTGCCAGCAGTTACAGACTATCCAGTACCGGGGAGCTGTTTTTT. Translating it yields CASSYRLSSTGELFF.

The chain uses TRBV19 and TRBJ1-1; D possibly corresponds to TRBD1 (6 bases). V lost 7 bases, J lost 4 bases, and 19 bases lay in between. This CDR3 has 15 amino acids. The germline V gene encodes CDR1 LNHDA and CDR2 SQIVND (reference sequence). For the CDR3, the DNA is TGTGCCAGTACCGCGGGGGGGGGCCGGGGCACTGAAGCTTTCTTT. It codes for CASTAGGGRGTEAFF.

This sequence joins TRBV29-1 and TRBJ2-7; 8 bases fit TRBD1. In germline, CDR1 is SQVTM, CDR2 ANQGSEA. The CDR3 runs 13 residues. V lost 7 bases and J lost 2; bases outside the gene matches: 7. This chain's CDR3 is CSARQGAPYEQYF. As DNA, the CDR3 is TGCAGCGCTCGGCAGGGGGCTCCCTACGAGCAGTACTTC.

The V call is TRBV5-1, the J call TRBJ2-7; 8 bases agree with TRBD1. Losses at the gene ends were 0 bases for V and 4 bases for J; bases not matched to a gene: 3. CDR3 size: 14 residues. Germline V lookup: CDR1 SGHRS, CDR2 YFSETQ. CDR3 region: CASSLGTGFYEQYF. CDR3 nucleotide sequence: TGCGCCAGCAGCTTGGGGACAGGGTTTTACGAGCAGTACTTC.

The V and J genes are TRBV19 and TRBJ1-4, with TRBD1 matching over 8 bases. This CDR3 region has 14 residues. Germline-derived CDR1 and CDR2 are LNHDA and SQIVND (reference sequence). Losses at the gene ends were 7 bases for V and 3 bases for J; bases not matched to a gene: 4. This chain's CDR3 is CASTQGGANEKLFF. In DNA form, the CDR3 reads TGTGCCAGTACACAGGGGGGGGCTAATGAAAAACTGTTTTTT.

This clone was detected only a few times. V and J are TRBV11-3 and TRBJ2-1, with TRBD2 matching over 7 bases. J lost 5 bases, V lost 5 bases, and 3 bases had no gene match. Germline loops: CDR1 SGHNT, CDR2 YENEEA. The CDR3 length is 13 residues. In DNA form, the CDR3 reads TGTGCCAGCAGCCGACTAGCAAACAATGAGCAGTTCTTC. Translated: CASSRLANNEQFF.

This clone was detected a few times. V is TRBV30 and J is TRBJ1-1; D unresolved. CDR3 length equals 13 residues. Germline V lookup: CDR1 GTSNPN, CDR2 SVGIG (reference sequence). V was cut by 1 base and J by 3 bases, with 9 bases left in between. CDR3 nucleotides: TGTGCCTGGAGTGGGAGGAGGGACACTGAAGCTTTCTTT. This encodes CAWSGRRDTEAFF.

The chain has TRBV2 and TRBJ1-2; 7 nucleotides line up with TRBD1. The CDR3 is 15 residues long. Trimming took 7 bases from V and 4 from J; bases not matched to a gene: 12. From germline, CDR1 is SNHLY and CDR2 FYNNEI. The CDR3 is CASTQEGAGVYGYTF. CDR3 DNA: TGTGCCAGCACCCAGGAGGGGGCCGGGGTCTATGGCTACACCTTC.

This clone showed up just once. The J gene is TRBJ2-1, the V gene TRBV28, with D perhaps TRBD2 (5 bases). V lost 7 bases to trimming and J lost 9 bases, with 16 bases between them. Looked up from germline, CDR1 is MDHEN and CDR2 is SYDVKM. The CDR3 contains 13 residues. CDR3 sequence (DNA): TGTGCCAGCATTGGTCTAGCTGGTGGTGAGCAGTTCTTC. Residues: CASIGLAGGEQFF. Complete variable domain (other parts from reference TRBV28 and TRBJ2-1): DVKVTQSSRYLVKRTGEKVFLECVQDMDHENMFWYRQDPGLGLRLIYFSYDVKMKEKGDIPEGYSVSREKKERFSLILESASTNQTSMYLCASIGLAGGEQFFGPGTRLTVL.

This clone was counted a single time. The chain employs TRBV18 and TRBJ1-5; D remains ambiguous. The germline V gene has CDR1 KGHSH and CDR2 LQKENI. This CDR3 comprises 14 residues. V was clipped by 2 bases and J by 7 bases, with 12 bases between them. The DNA of the CDR3 is TGTGCCAGCTCACCAAAGGCCAGCGGGCAGCCCCAGCATTTT. This gives the protein CASSPKASGQPQHF.

With respect to this clone: Distinct nucleotide sequences in the sample also encode this CDR3. The chain joins TRBV7-2 to TRBJ2-7, with D hard to call. V lost 3 bases, J lost 4 bases, and 13 bases lay in between. This CDR3 comprises 14 residues. Germline V gene lookup returns CDR1 SGHTA and CDR2 FQGNSA. CDR3 sequence (DNA): TGTGCCAGCAGCTTCGGCGGAGCCTCGTACGAGCAGTACTTC. Amino acids: CASSFGGASYEQYF.

The genes are TRBV7-8 and TRBJ1-6; D call uncertain. Trimming stripped 10 bases from V and 6 bases from J, with 13 bases between. This CDR3 spans 13 amino acids. Germline V lookup: CDR1 SGHVS, CDR2 FQNEAQ. The CDR3 bases are TGTGCCATCCGTCCGGGGATTAATTCACCCCTCCACTTT. Translation gives CAIRPGINSPLHF.

The chain employs TRBV18 and TRBJ1-1, with D possibly matching TRBD1 (5 bases). CDR1 is KGHSH and CDR2 is LQKENI in the germline V gene. V shed 4 bases and J shed 4 bases, with 13 bases lying between them. This CDR3 contains 14 residues. This CDR3 reads CASSRGGRLTEAFF. As DNA, the CDR3 is TGTGCCAGCTCACGGGGGGGGAGGCTCACTGAAGCTTTCTTT.